This is a list of T cell receptor beta chains from one sample in a study of blood T cell repertoires in COVID-19. Measured with immunoSEQ multiplex PCR; TCRdb has only the in-frame clones, and not every one. Of 95,000 to 150,000 clones detected, 70% to 85% appear once; the ten largest clones hold about 4.2%. The sample comprised peripheral blood. The receptors come from a woman between 65 and 79 years old with acute or convalescent COVID-19. The conserved cysteine and the conserved F or W are not part of the CDR3 here. The size field is filled for only some rows; it gives once, few, many or a size class.

14	TRBV19	TRBJ1-3	-	ASRARGQGSGNTIY
17	TRBV7-9	TRBJ1-3	few	ASSSGTGFFSVSGNTIY
13	TRBV5-1	TRBJ2-3	-	ASSLRQGRTDTQY
14	TRBV4-2	TRBJ2-2	-	ASSQESRSQTGELF
14	TRBV19	TRBJ2-3	-	ASSIGLAGRTDTQY
11	TRBV10-3	TRBJ1-1	once	AISDSVNTEAF
12	TRBV6-5	TRBJ2-7	-	ASSYGLTGTEQY
13	TRBV7-2	TRBJ1-6	few	ASSPPGQGNSPLH
13	TRBV19	TRBJ1-6	-	ASRTPGGGNSPLH
13	TRBV3-1/TRBV3-2	TRBJ1-2	-	ASSHIAGAPYGYT
13	TRBV2	TRBJ2-7	-	ASSELERGSYEQY
13	TRBV19	TRBJ2-5	-	ASSIQSGGQETQY
16	TRBV7-8	TRBJ1-1	-	ASSLGLIRAPGGTEAF
11	TRBV2	TRBJ1-6	-	ASYPTGHSPLH
13	TRBV11-3	TRBJ2-5	-	ASSASGDFQETQY
13	TRBV28	TRBJ1-2	-	ASSLIAVQGYGYT
12	TRBV14	TRBJ1-1	-	ASSRLTGATEAF
14	TRBV19	TRBJ1-5	-	ASSRGPDLSNQPQH
13	TRBV19	TRBJ1-4	-	ASSLSGALNEKLF
14	TRBV14	TRBJ2-1	-	ASSQGSPSSYNEQF
9	TRBV7-9	TRBJ2-1	-	ASSPVHEQF
15	TRBV27	TRBJ1-5	few	ASSLRGRDFSNQPQH
14	TRBV5-6	TRBJ2-2	-	ASSTQGFGNTGELF
14	TRBV7-9	TRBJ1-5	-	ASSFWTGNSNQPQH
14	TRBV23-1	TRBJ1-5	-	ASSQSASLINQPQH
11	TRBV11-2	TRBJ1-1	-	ASSLVGGTEAF
18	TRBV9	TRBJ2-6	-	ASSGLDRAKLYSGANVLT
11	TRBV11-1	TRBJ1-2	few	ASSPIPQGGYT
14	TRBV2	TRBJ2-3	-	ASSERGGLLTDTQY
12	TRBV5-5	TRBJ1-3	-	ASSLDPGGNTIY
13	TRBV7-6	TRBJ2-5	-	ASSNPGTSAETQY
11	TRBV6-4	TRBJ1-1	-	ASSLTGNTEAF
11	TRBV19	TRBJ1-4	-	ASSNNNREKLF
13	TRBV5-6	TRBJ2-5	-	ASSLTGVRSETQY
12	TRBV24-1	TRBJ1-2	-	ATSDPDRGHGYT
14	TRBV7-6	TRBJ1-2	-	ASSSSRDRGNYGYT
13	TRBV9	TRBJ2-5	-	ASSVGGGARETQY
12	TRBV11-3	TRBJ2-1	-	ASSLQTGNNEQF
11	TRBV6-5	TRBJ2-5	-	ASATGFKETQY
12	TRBV7-8	TRBJ1-1	few	ASSLTPGPTEAF
12	TRBV5-1	TRBJ1-5	once	ASSLAGQGEPQH
12	TRBV4-2	TRBJ1-5	-	AAGVEGELQPQH
13	TRBV7-8	TRBJ1-2	-	ASSAQGAYDYGYT
13	TRBV7-6	TRBJ1-5	-	ASSLASGVGQPQH
12	TRBV19	TRBJ2-7	-	ASSLRYSSYEQY
11	TRBV12-3/TRBV12-4	TRBJ2-2	-	ASSYRQSGELF
12	TRBV13	TRBJ1-6	-	ASSTGVPNSPLH
12	TRBV6-6	TRBJ2-7	-	ASRKGASSYEQY
11	TRBV29-1	TRBJ1-2	-	SVAQGDHYGYT
17	TRBV6-6	TRBJ2-3	-	ASSPGLAGSRLSTDTQY
11	TRBV4-3	TRBJ1-5	-	ASSQDRNQPQH
14	TRBV5-1	TRBJ2-3	-	ASSLGIAGGTDTQY
12	TRBV6-5	TRBJ1-4	-	ASSLDRGNEKLF
11	TRBV6-2/TRBV6-3	TRBJ1-5	-	ASSYERGQPQH